One and the same sample provided the 20 T cell receptor beta chains below, sequenced in a study of blood T cell repertoires in COVID-19. Profiled with immunoSEQ multiplex PCR; TCRdb holds only in-frame clones, not every one. In the table there are hundreds of thousands of clones, over 75% of which are singletons. The sequenced sample consisted of PBMCs or T cells enriched from blood (not recorded which). These receptors were obtained from a man aged 25 to 40 who had recovered from COVID-19.

The chain employs TRBV27 and TRBJ2-2, with 10 bases that match TRBD1. This CDR3 comprises 16 residues. Unmatched junction bases numbered 10, after V lost 7 bases and J lost 5 bases. The germline V gene has CDR1 MNHEY and CDR2 SMNVEV (reference sequence). The CDR3 region is CASTQSRDRGTGELFF. Here the CDR3 DNA reads TGTGCCAGCACCCAAAGCCGGGACAGGGGAACCGGGGAGCTGTTTTTT.

The rearrangement joins TRBV5-1 to TRBJ1-2, with 9 bases lining up with TRBD1. The V gene end was trimmed by 4 bases and the J gene end by 6 bases; junction bases not matched to a gene: 13. CDR1 is SGHRS, CDR2 YFSETQ, per germline. The CDR3 sequence is 16 residues long. The CDR3 sequence: CASSQTDRGSVDGYTF. CDR3 DNA: TGCGCCAGCAGCCAAACGGACAGGGGAAGTGTGGATGGCTACACCTTC.

The V gene is TRBV27, the J gene TRBJ1-2, with unresolved D. The germline V gene encodes CDR1 MNHEY and CDR2 SMNVEV (reference sequence). V lost 2 bases and J 4 bases, leaving 17 bases between the germline ends. CDR3 size: 16 residues. For the CDR3, the DNA is TGTGCCAGCAGTTTAAGCGTATTGAACGGCTTCTATGGCTACACCTTC. Translation: CASSLSVLNGFYGYTF.

This clone was seen a few times. The chain joins TRBV6-2 or TRBV6-3 to TRBJ1-5, with no clear D. V lost 4 bases, J lost 5 bases, and 9 bases lay in between. The CDR3 has 13 amino acids. Germline CDR1 is MNHEY and CDR2 is SVGEGT. Written as DNA, the CDR3 is TGTGCCAGCAGTTGGGAGGCGGATCAGCCCCAGCATTTT. Amino acids: CASSWEADQPQHF.

V gene TRBV4-2 combines with J gene TRBJ1-4; TRBD1 might be the D (5 bases). The germline V gene encodes CDR1 LGHNA and CDR2 YNFKEQ. CDR3 length equals 15 residues. Trimming removed 0 bases from V and 5 bases from J, with 10 bases in between. The CDR3, as DNA: TGTGCCAGCAGCCAAGACCCGACAGAGAATGAAAAACTGTTTTTT. Translated, it gives CASSQDPTENEKLFF.

This sequence joins TRBV30 and TRBJ2-2, with 7 bases fitting TRBD1. Trimming cost V 4 bases and J 5 bases; bases outside gene matches: 7. Germline V gene lookup returns CDR1 GTSNPN and CDR2 SVGIG (reference sequence). The CDR3 has 14 residues. This CDR3 is CAWKGTVKTGELFF. The CDR3 DNA reads as TGTGCCTGGAAGGGGACAGTCAAAACCGGGGAGCTGTTTTTT.

The chain is built from TRBV5-4 and TRBJ1-6; perhaps TRBD1 as D (5 bases). This CDR3 is built from 15 residues. Trimming pared 4 bases from V and 14 bases from J, leaving 22 bases between. Germline-derived CDR1 and CDR2 are SGHNT and YYREEE (reference sequence). The CDR3 nucleotides are TGTGCCAGCAGCCCCGCGGGACCTGGGCCCGGCACCCTCCACTTT. Amino acid sequence: CASSPAGPGPGTLHF.

The chain links TRBV5-4 to TRBJ1-4; D is unclear. Germline loops: CDR1 SGHNT, CDR2 YYREEE (reference sequence). This CDR3 region has 13 residues. V gave up 4 bases and J gave up 8 bases, with 12 bases separating them. The CDR3 sequence: CASSRGGIEKLFF. CDR3 bases: TGTGCCAGCAGCCGAGGAGGAATCGAAAAACTGTTTTTT.

The chain couples TRBV5-4 to TRBJ1-5; TRBD1 matches at 9 bases. The CDR3 runs 17 residues. Germline V CDR1 and CDR2: SGHNT, YYREEE (reference sequence). The junction had 10 bases not matched to a gene; V was cut back by 4 bases and J by 2 bases. The CDR3, as DNA: TGTGCCAGCAGCCACCGAGGGGGACAGGGACGCAATCAGCCCCAGCATTTT. Residues: CASSHRGGQGRNQPQHF.

J is TRBJ2-5 and V is TRBV7-3; 9 bases are shared with TRBD1. CDR1 is SGHTA, CDR2 FQGTGA, per germline. V shed 4 bases, J shed 5 bases, and the junction held 8 bases outside the gene matches. CDR3 length: 15 residues. CDR3 DNA: TGTGCCAGCAGCTCCGGGGACAGGGTAGGGGAGACCCAGTACTTC. Amino acids: CASSSGDRVGETQYF.

A single count supports this clone. J is TRBJ1-2 and V is TRBV2; no firm D call. CDR3 length: 11 amino acids. The germline V gene has CDR1 SNHLY and CDR2 FYNNEI. Trimming took 5 bases from V and 8 from J, leaving 9 bases between them. CDR3 bases: TGTGCCAGCAGTCATGACACGGGCTACACCTTC. Translating it yields CASSHDTGYTF.

This chain uses TRBV4-1 with TRBJ2-7; 9 bases line up with TRBD1. Trimming cost V 4 bases and J 6 bases; bases outside gene matches: 7. Looked up from germline, CDR1 is MGHRA and CDR2 is YSYEKL. The CDR3 runs to 14 residues. The CDR3 reads CASSPPGQGSEQYF. DNA for the CDR3: TGCGCCAGCAGCCCCCCGGGACAGGGCAGCGAGCAGTACTTC.

This chain connects TRBV29-1 to TRBJ1-1; 8 bases are a match to TRBD1. The CDR3 length is 14 residues. V was pared by 5 bases and J by 1 base, with 6 bases of the junction left unmatched. From germline, CDR1 is SQVTM and CDR2 ANQGSEA. Here the CDR3 DNA reads TGCAGCGTTTTTACCGGGACAGGGAACACTGAAGCTTTCTTT. This translates into CSVFTGTGNTEAFF.

This chain joins TRBV5-1 and TRBJ1-1, with a possible D match to TRBD1 (5 bases). Trimming left V 4 bases short and J 0 bases short, with 10 bases between. Germline V gene sequence: CDR1 SGHRS, CDR2 YFSETQ. CDR3 length: 14 residues. CDR3 sequence: CASSVDRLNTEAFF. The CDR3 bases are TGCGCCAGCAGCGTTGACAGATTGAACACTGAAGCTTTCTTT.

This chain links TRBV24-1 with TRBJ1-2; maybe TRBD1 (6 bases). Germline V lookup: CDR1 KGHDR, CDR2 SFDVKD. V was shortened by 12 bases and J by 6 bases, with 22 bases between the two germline ends. This CDR3 has 14 residues. In DNA, the CDR3 is TGTGCCCCCGAGGGGGGGGAAGGGTCCGATGGCTACACCTTC. It translates to CAPEGGEGSDGYTF.

This clone was recorded only once. This chain uses TRBV4-1 with TRBJ1-5; possibly TRBD1 for D (5 bases). V gave up 2 bases and J gave up 7 bases, with 15 bases separating them. The CDR3 is 15 amino acids. Germline lookup yields CDR1 MGHRA and CDR2 YSYEKL. The CDR3 loop reads CASSQLQGGGQPQHF. The CDR3 DNA follows: TGCGCCAGCAGCCAACTTCAGGGAGGAGGCCAGCCCCAGCATTTT.

This clone was seen a single time. The V and J genes are TRBV7-9 and TRBJ1-1; D remains unclear. In germline, CDR1 is SEHNR, CDR2 FQNEAQ (reference sequence). The V end was cut by 5 bases, the J end by 8 bases, with 9 bases between. The CDR3 totals 11 residues. The CDR3 coding sequence is TGTGCCAGCAGCCCCGGTTACGAAGCTTTCTTT. Encoded protein: CASSPGYEAFF.

The rearrangement links TRBV12-3 or TRBV12-4 to TRBJ2-7; TRBD1 matches 8 bases. This CDR3 is built from 12 residues. V was clipped by 1 base and J by 9 bases; unmatched bases: 2. CDR3 in DNA: TGTGCCAGCAGTTTAGGAGGACAGGGGCAGTACTTC. Translation gives CASSLGGQGQYF.

The rearrangement joins TRBV7-3 to TRBJ2-5; the D gene is possibly TRBD2 (7 bases). The CDR3 extends over 15 amino acids. Germline V gene data show CDR1 as SGHTA and CDR2 as FQGTGA. Trimming removed 2 bases at V and 4 bases at J, with 14 bases between. The CDR3 loop is CASSLQGGAIETQYF. The CDR3 DNA is TGTGCCAGCAGCTTACAAGGGGGGGCCATAGAGACCCAGTACTTC. The whole variable domain, remainder taken from reference TRBV7-3 and TRBJ2-5, is GAGVSQTPSNKVTEKGKYVELRCDPISGHTALYWYRQSLGQGPEFLIYFQGTGAADDSGLPNDRFFAVRPEGSVSTLKIQRTERGDSAVYLCASSLQGGAIETQYFGPGTRLLVL.

As concerns this clone: One end of the junction is discordant with germline, which a read error may explain. J is TRBJ1-2 and V is TRBV2; maybe TRBD1 (5 bases). Germline-derived CDR1 and CDR2 are SNHLY and FYNNEI. This CDR3 is 11 amino acids long. The CDR3 spells CASSDAGPVLF. The DNA of the CDR3 is TGTGCCAGCAGTGACGCAGGGCCTGTCCTCTTC.